This TCR beta chain was identified in a study of tumor-infiltrating lymphocytes in oesophageal squamous cell carcinoma. This CDR3 region has 15 residues. TCRdb re-called the PCR reads with MiXCR, one entry per CDR3 protein. The sample has about 14,000 distinct CDR3 sequences, roughly 56% seen once; the top ten hold 36%. This chain links TRBV12-3 or TRBV12-4 with TRBJ2-5; TRBD1 matches at 10 bases. The DNA end is more similar to TRBJ2-7, so the J call may be wrong. This receptor was obtained from a male donor with esophageal squamous cell carcinoma. Sequencing was done on a sample of esophageal tumor tissue. For the CDR3, the DNA is TGTGCCAGCAGTTTATCGACAGGGGGCTACTACGAGCAGTACTTC. This encodes CASSLSTGGYYEQYF.